These T cell receptor beta chains were read from a single sample in a study of T cell responses to AZD1222 COVID-19 vaccine. Clones were sequenced by immunoSEQ multiplex PCR, and TCRdb holds only the in-frame ones, with some missing. The table shows roughly 100,000 clones, with about 82% occurring only once. The sequencing here drew on peripheral blood, taken on day 0 of AZD1222 vaccination. All receptors derive from an adult in good health. Each CDR3 is given with its conserved first and last residue.

V gene	CDR3 protein
TRBV7-9	CASSLRGTGFNTEAFF
TRBV6-1	CASSETPGSVYGYTF
TRBV6-2/TRBV6-3	CASSYPGTGKNIQYF
TRBV5-6	CASTSWIGTGFGNEQFF
TRBV28	CASRHPRTGLHF
TRBV27	CASSLRGWSDSGANVLTF
TRBV7-3	CASSLTFGLANTGELFF
TRBV20-1	CSAPGGDTQYF
TRBV28	CASTTGGMDQPQHF
TRBV7-9	CASSSQGTKSYNEQFF
TRBV6-2/TRBV6-3	CASSLVGQGASYEQYF
TRBV11-2	CASSLDGAINQPQHF
TRBV7-8	CASSLESSYNEQFF
TRBV14	CASSQDRSGVTNTEAFF
TRBV4-3	CASSQEGTSGRHEQFF
TRBV28	CATEETNSNQPQHF
TRBV5-6	CASNGRTESLWGYTF
TRBV28	CASNRDRSQPQHF